Listed below are T cell receptor beta chains from one sample, sequenced in a study of cytomegalovirus exposure and HLA in healthy donors. Sequenced by immunoSEQ multiplex PCR; TCRdb stores in-frame clones only, minus some. This sample has approximately 150,000 clones, with about three quarters found just once. The source material was PBMCs. These TCRs come from a middle-aged man in good health and CMV-seropositive. CDR3s include the opening cysteine and the closing phenylalanine or tryptophan. Fields, in order: J gene, D gene, V gene, clone size, CDR3 DNA, CDR3 protein. The D gene is left open where the match is weak. Some rows have no size entry. The others give once, few or many, or a class for an expanded clone.

TRBJ1-1 | TRBD1 | TRBV6-1 | . | TGTGCCAGCAGTGACAGGACAGGCACGAACACTGAAGCTTTCTTT | CASSDRTGTNTEAFF
TRBJ2-1 | TRBD2 | TRBV5-4 | few | TGTGCCAGCAGCTTGGCGATTTGGACTAGCGAGTTGGATGAGCAGTTCTTC | CASSLAIWTSELDEQFF
TRBJ2-2 | . | TRBV5-8 | . | TGTGCCAGCAGCCCATTTGTAAGTGCGGTCGGGGAGCTGTTTTTT | CASSPFVSAVGELFF
TRBJ2-7 | . | TRBV5-1 | . | TGCGCCAGCAGCTCACGGACCGGGGTCTCCTACGAGCAGTACTTC | CASSSRTGVSYEQYF
TRBJ2-5 | TRBD1 | TRBV29-1 | . | TGCAGCGCCTCGGGACAGAACCAAGAGACCCAGTACTTC | CSASGQNQETQYF
TRBJ2-7 | . | TRBV5-5 | . | TGTGCCAGCAGCTTGGGTAGTCATAGTCCGTACGAGCAGTACTTC | CASSLGSHSPYEQYF
TRBJ2-5 | TRBD2 | TRBV11-2 | . | TGTGCCAGCAGCTTAGAAAGGACTAGCGGAGGTTACCAAGAGACCCAGTACTTC | CASSLERTSGGYQETQYF
TRBJ2-5 | TRBD1 | TRBV7-3 | . | TGTGCCAGCAGCCCCAACAGGGGACAAGAGACCCAGTACTTC | CASSPNRGQETQYF
TRBJ2-5 | . | TRBV18 | once | TGTGCCAGCTCACCAGAACAGACAACGAAGACCCAGTACTTC | CASSPEQTTKTQYF
TRBJ2-2 | TRBD1 | TRBV18 | . | TGTGCCAGCTCACCTGGACAGGGGGCGCAAGCCGGGGAGCTGTTTTTT | CASSPGQGAQAGELFF
TRBJ1-1 | TRBD1 | TRBV14 | . | TGTGCCAGCAGCCTTTGGACAGGGGAAACGAACACTGAAGCTTTCTTT | CASSLWTGETNTEAFF
TRBJ2-7 | . | TRBV6-5 | few | TGTGCCAGCAGTTACTCGTTTTCAGGGTACGAGCAGTACTTC | CASSYSFSGYEQYF
TRBJ2-7 | . | TRBV28 | . | TGTGCCAGCAGTTTCACTAATGCCTACGAGCAGTACTTC | CASSFTNAYEQYF
TRBJ2-1 | . | TRBV7-9 | . | TGTGCCAGCAGCTTACGATATCAGGAAAATGAGCAGTTCTTC | CASSLRYQENEQFF
TRBJ2-6 | TRBD1 | TRBV27 | . | TGTGCCAGCAGTTCAGACAGGGTCGGGGCCAACGTCCTGACTTTC | CASSSDRVGANVLTF
TRBJ1-1 | . | TRBV9 | . | TGTGCCAGCAGCGTAGCGGCAGGGGCAAACACTGAAGCTTTCTTT | CASSVAAGANTEAFF
TRBJ2-1 | TRBD2 | TRBV2 | . | TGTGCCAGCAGCCCCGGACTAGCGGGGATCTATGAGCAGTTCTTC | CASSPGLAGIYEQFF
TRBJ1-5 | . | TRBV7-9 | . | TGTGCCAGCAGCCGGGAAAGAAAGCCCCAGCATTTT | CASSRERKPQHF
TRBJ1-2 | TRBD1 | TRBV2 | . | TGTGCCAGCAGGGACAGGGTCGCTAGTGGCTACACCTTC | CASRDRVASGYTF
TRBJ1-4 | . | TRBV28 | . | TGTGCCAGCAGTTTAACCCCATCGCGGGCTAATGAAAAACTGTTTTTT | CASSLTPSRANEKLFF
TRBJ1-4 | TRBD1 | TRBV19 | . | TGTGCCAGTATCGAACAGGGGGCAACTAATGAAAAACTGTTTTTT | CASIEQGATNEKLFF
TRBJ2-2 | TRBD2 | TRBV5-1 | . | TGCGCCAGCAGCCTACTAGCGGGAGCGAACACCGGGGAGCTGTTTTTT | CASSLLAGANTGELFF
TRBJ2-3 | TRBD2 | TRBV10-3 | . | TGTGCCATCAGACCTCCCGAATCTACTAGCGGGAGGGCCGATACGCAGTATTTT | CAIRPPESTSGRADTQYF
TRBJ2-7 | TRBD1 | TRBV5-1 | . | TGCGCCAGCAGCTTGGCCGTCGGACAGGGAGTCAACGAGCAGTACTTC | CASSLAVGQGVNEQYF
TRBJ2-6 | TRBD1 | TRBV2 | few | TGTGCCAGCAGTGATTGGGGACAGGGAAGCTCTGGGGCCAACGTCCTGACTTTC | CASSDWGQGSSGANVLTF
TRBJ1-1 | . | TRBV5-6 | once | TGTGCCAGCAGCTTCATAGGGGGTGGCACTGAAGCTTTCTTT | CASSFIGGGTEAFF
TRBJ2-7 | TRBD2 | TRBV9 | . | TGTGCCAGCAGCAACCCCGGGACTAGCGTCGTTGCCGAGCAGTACTTC | CASSNPGTSVVAEQYF
TRBJ1-2 | . | TRBV20-1 | . | TGCAGTGCTACTCAGGCGCGTGGCTACACCTTC | CSATQARGYTF
TRBJ2-7 | TRBD2 | TRBV9 | . | TGTGCCAGCAGCGTAGGGGCCGGGACTAGCTACGAGCAGTACTTC | CASSVGAGTSYEQYF
TRBJ2-2 | . | TRBV4-1 | . | TGCGCCATCGGGGATTCGAACACCGGGGAGCTGTTTTTT | CAIGDSNTGELFF
TRBJ2-1 | TRBD2 | TRBV28 | once | TGTGCCAGCAGCCCGGGAACTAGCGGGAGATACAATGAGCAGTTCTTC | CASSPGTSGRYNEQFF
TRBJ2-5 | . | TRBV5-1 | . | TGCGCCAGCCGACCCAGAGGGCTTGGGTTCTTAGAGACCCAGTACTTC | CASRPRGLGFLETQYF
TRBJ2-5 | . | TRBV5-4 | once | TGTGCCAGCAGCTTCACAGGTCAAGAGCAGTACTTC | CASSFTGQEQYF
TRBJ2-1 | . | TRBV5-4 | . | TGTGCCAGCAGCTTGGATGCGGGGAGAGGATACAATGAGCAGTTCTTC | CASSLDAGRGYNEQFF
TRBJ1-1 | . | TRBV5-1 | . | TGCGCCAGCAGCTTGATGGGGCAGGAGAACACTGAAGCTTTCTTT | CASSLMGQENTEAFF
TRBJ2-2 | . | TRBV10-3 | . | TGTGCCATCAGTGAGGACAGATACACCGGGGAGCTGTTTTTT | CAISEDRYTGELFF
TRBJ2-1 | TRBD1 | TRBV5-1 | once | TGCGCCAGCAGCGAACAGGGGCGGGCTACCTACAATGAGCAGTTCTTC | CASSEQGRATYNEQFF
TRBJ2-6 | TRBD1 | TRBV15 | . | TGTGCCACCAGCCCTAGGGACAGGAGCTCTGGGGCCAACGGCCTGACTTTC | CATSPRDRSSGANGLTF
TRBJ1-4 | TRBD1 | TRBV6-5 | . | TGTGCCAGCAGTTACTCGGGACAGGGTGGCGAAAAACTGTTTTTT | CASSYSGQGGEKLFF
TRBJ1-1 | . | TRBV11-2 | once | TGTGCCAGCAGCTCCCGCCGGGGGGCCACTGAAGCTTTCTTT | CASSSRRGATEAFF
TRBJ2-5 | . | TRBV7-9 | . | TGTGCCAGCAGCTTAAGGGACAAAGGTCCTCAAGAGACCCAGTACTTC | CASSLRDKGPQETQYF
TRBJ2-7 | . | TRBV10-3 | . | TGTGCCATCAGTGTCCATTTGTACGAGCAGTACTTC | CAISVHLYEQYF
TRBJ2-7 | TRBD2 | TRBV27 | . | TGTGCCAGCAGTTTAAGTCTAGCGGGAGGGATCGCCTACGAGCAGTACTTC | CASSLSLAGGIAYEQYF
TRBJ2-1 | . | TRBV4-2 | . | TGTGCCAGCAGCCAAGATCTTGGCTATGAGCAGTTCTTC | CASSQDLGYEQFF
TRBJ1-3 | . | TRBV2 | . | TGTGCCAGCAAGGTTCAGGGGCCTGGAAACACCATATATTTT | CASKVQGPGNTIYF
TRBJ1-2 | TRBD1 | TRBV7-9 | few | TGTGCCAGCAGCCAGGGGGACGGGGCGAATAAGGGCTACACCTTC | CASSQGDGANKGYTF
TRBJ1-1 | . | TRBV6-6 | . | TGTGCCAGCAAATACACAGGGAGGGACACTGAAGCTTTCTTT | CASKYTGRDTEAFF
TRBJ2-3 | TRBD2 | TRBV5-8 | . | TGTGCCAGCAGCTTACTAGCGGGAGCCGTAGATACGCAGTATTTT | CASSLLAGAVDTQYF
TRBJ1-1 | TRBD1 | TRBV18 | . | TGTGCCAGCTCACGGACAGGGGCGGGGAACACTGAAGCTTTCTTT | CASSRTGAGNTEAFF
TRBJ1-1 | . | TRBV5-1 | . | TGCGCCAGCAGCCGTCAGGGCGACACTGAAGCTTTCTTT | CASSRQGDTEAFF
TRBJ2-1 | . | TRBV4-2 | few | TGTGCCAGCAGCCAAGATCGGTCAAGGGGTAGCAATGAGCAGTTCTTC | CASSQDRSRGSNEQFF
TRBJ1-2 | . | TRBV27 | . | TGTGCCAGCAGTCCATGGGGGGGGTATGGCTACACCTTC | CASSPWGGYGYTF
TRBJ2-3 | . | TRBV6-1 | . | TGTGCCTGCGGAGTGGATACGCAGTATTTT | CACGVDTQYF